This T cell receptor beta chain was profiled in a study of blood T cell repertoires in COVID-19. Across the whole study: COVID-19 samples, acute and convalescent, were from the United States, Italy and Spain. In each case, the material was cDNA or gDNA derived from T cells, B-cell-depleted T cells, or PBMCs.

Authors' methods: Researchers report that nucleated cell counts were estimated from reference gene primer amplification. Profiled with immunoSEQ multiplex PCR; TCRdb holds only in-frame clones, not every one. Clonal size and the V and J genes are those of that table, whereas D and trimming came from the DNA. The sample has roughly 200,000 clones, 88% seen once. Germline V lookup: CDR1 MNHEY, CDR2 SVGEGT. The CDR3 is made up of 18 amino acids. Losses at the gene ends were 6 bases for V and 4 bases for J; bases not matched to a gene: 11. The sequence was collected from a man aged 18-30 years with active or convalescent COVID-19. Specimen: peripheral blood. The gene calls are TRBV6-2 or TRBV6-3 and TRBJ2-5; 16 bases map to TRBD2. The CDR3 nucleotides read TGTGCCAGCAGCCGTCCCGGGACTAGCGGGGGGGCGAGAGAGACCCAGTACTTC. This codes for CASSRPGTSGGARETQYF.